This T cell receptor beta chain is from a study of shared clonotypes between healthy human individuals. Study-wide findings and caveats: Memory subsets had estimated richness that was generally smaller than that of naive subsets.

This CDR3 has 18 residues. The germline V gene encodes CDR1 LNHDA and CDR2 SQIVND (reference sequence). With 0 bases clipped from V and 0 bases from J, the junction kept 6 bases outside the gene matches. Using immunoSEQ multiplex PCR, the repertoire was profiled, and TCRdb retains in-frame clones only, with some absent. The sample lists about 710,000 clones, roughly 72% occurring once. None of the donors, who were healthy HIV-negative adults, had recently had acute infections or vaccinations. Donors, without exception, were Caucasian adults residing in Nashville, Tennessee. Concerning this clone itself: Its antigen is undetermined.

This rearrangement joins TRBV19 to TRBJ2-3, with 10 positions matching TRBD2. The sample consisted of memory CD4+ T cells sorted from blood. Subset reported: CD45RA-negative fraction. This clonotype was sampled from a woman in her 30s in good health. CDR3 sequence (DNA): TGTGCCAGTAGTATAGATAAAGTGACTAGCGGGAGCACAGATACGCAGTATTTT. This gives the protein CASSIDKVTSGSTDTQYF. Filled out from reference TRBV19 and TRBJ2-3, the complete variable domain reads DGGITQSPKYLFRKEGQNVTLSCEQNLNHDAMYWYRQDPGQGLRLIYYSQIVNDFQKGDIAEGYSVSREKKESFPLTVTSAQKNPTAFYLCASSIDKVTSGSTDTQYFGPGTRLTVL.